The subject of this entry is one T cell receptor beta chain. The CDR3 length is 15 residues. CDR1 is ENHRY and CDR2 is SYGVKD in the germline V gene. With V trimmed by 4 bases and J by 5 bases, 5 bases remained unmatched. Generated by immunoSEQ multiplex PCR, the TCRdb table keeps only in-frame clones and is missing some. The sample records about 470,000 clones, roughly 80% being singletons. This record comes from a study of shared clonotypes between healthy human individuals. The sequenced material came from PBMCs. This chain links TRBV10-3 with TRBJ2-1; 10 bases are a match to TRBD2. This TCR was sampled from a middle-aged woman in good health. Some clones in this sample may be carry-over from other donors' samples. The CDR3 nucleotides are TGTGCCATCAGTGTCGGGCTAGCGGGAGACAATGAGCAGTTCTTC. It yields the protein CAISVGLAGDNEQFF.